This T cell receptor (beta chain) was sequenced during a study of early T cells in non-severe SARS-CoV-2 infection. About the study: Sequenced material consisted of bulk RNA (from unsorted whole blood), and chains were unpaired. Study-level findings and limits: There was a bias toward anti-spike CD8 responses in VDJdb matching, which missed private and CD4 specificities.

The CDR3 covers 16 residues. From germline, CDR1 is MGHRA and CDR2 YSYEKL. V lost 0 bases and J 2 bases, leaving 14 bases between the germline ends. Unique molecular identifiers (one per individual cDNA molecule) were attached. TCRdb re-derived calls from the 5' RACE reads in MiXCR, one entry per CDR3 protein. This table has some 30,000 distinct CDR3 sequences, roughly 5% appearing once. Ten or more counts support this clonotype. Its antigen is as yet unknown. The chain uses TRBV4-1 and TRBJ2-7; D remains unclear. The source is an adult who was a healthcare worker with PCR-confirmed SARS-CoV-2 infection or an uninfected control (not recorded which). The source material was whole blood. CDR3 sequence reads: CASSQDRPTRAYEQYF. The CDR3 coding sequence is TGCGCCAGCAGCCAAGATCGACCGACACGAGCCTACGAGCAGTACTTC.